This note documents a single T cell receptor (beta chain) sequence. What this receptor recognizes is not known. Per-base qualities were not stored, and no clone one base away is much larger. Other nucleotide sequences from this sample produce the same CDR3. TCRbeta CDR3 regions were amplified from genomic DNA by means of the immunoSEQ Assay, a bias-controlled multiplex PCR. From the authors' description of their analysis: Nucleated cell counts per sample were estimated from amplification of reference gene primers within the assay. To quantify the absolute abundance of each unique TCRbeta CDR3 rearrangement, sequence reads were collapsed and filtered. For each sample, productive Simpson clonality was calculated by taking the square root of Simpson's diversity index across productive rearrangements. The source is immuneACCESS, and TCRdb retained only in-frame sequences with V and J called. Part of the clones is not carried over; for the studies checked, unresolved V genes explain less than half of this, and the remainder is unexplained. Clone size and the V and J calls come from that table; the DNA yielded D and trimming. Counted in this sample were over 130,000 clones; about nine tenths of them appeared once. Around 10% of the sample goes to the ten largest clones.

The collaborating institutions used their own protocols to collect whole blood in K2EDTA tubes. For TCRbeta analysis, collaborator samples were shipped as frozen whole blood, as isolated PBMCs, or as DNA extracted from either sample type. The entry originates in a study of blood T cell repertoires in COVID-19 (dated by TCRdb to about 2020). In terms of the full investigation: Collaborator samples came from the United States, Italy and Spain and covered acute and convalescent phases of COVID-19. The prospective study material was composed of cDNA or gDNA derived from T cells, B-cell-depleted T cells, or PBMCs. The dataset comprised deeply sampled blood TCRbeta repertoires from subjects exposed to, actively infected with, or recovered from COVID-19. The repertoires were released in a freely available public database intended as a resource for research on the immune response to SARS-CoV-2. Samples came from the ongoing ImmuneRACE study (first 160 participants) plus 1,254 subjects from 6 global collaborators. The sample metadata nearly always contained a de-identified subject ID, COVID-19 status, age in years and sex. Where available, HLA class I and class II types were obtained from metadata supplied by the sample provider rather than from assay-based typing. General conclusions and limits of the study: The amount of clinical and demographic metadata varied by source and participant and was provided uncurated.

The V end gives up 5 bases and the J end 4 bases, leaving 2 bases in the junction not matched to a gene. From a lookup of the germline V gene, CDR1 and CDR2 are SGHTA and FQGNSA. From the cysteine up to the phenylalanine, the CDR3 has a length of 13 residues. Only CDR3 DNA remains: 39 bases, in frame from the first base. The sequencing input was peripheral blood. Here the chain combines TRBV7-2 and TRBJ1-5; 7 central nucleotides agree with TRBD1. This clonotype originated in a woman of 80 years or more with acute or convalescent COVID-19. The CDR3 sequence is CASSLTGNQPQHF. The DNA sequence reads TGTGCCAGCAGCCTGACAGGGAATCAGCCCCAGCATTTT.